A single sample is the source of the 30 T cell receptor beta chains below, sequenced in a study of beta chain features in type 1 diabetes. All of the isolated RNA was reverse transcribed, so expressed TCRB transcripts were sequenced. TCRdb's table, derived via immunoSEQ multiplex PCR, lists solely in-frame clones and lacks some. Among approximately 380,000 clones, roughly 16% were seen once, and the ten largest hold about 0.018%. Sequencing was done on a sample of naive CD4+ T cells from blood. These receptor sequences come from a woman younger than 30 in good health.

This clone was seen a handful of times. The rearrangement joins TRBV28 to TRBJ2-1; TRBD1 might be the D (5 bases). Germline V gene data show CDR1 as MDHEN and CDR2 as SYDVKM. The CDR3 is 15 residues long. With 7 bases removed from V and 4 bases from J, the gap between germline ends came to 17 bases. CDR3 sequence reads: CASTQTARLYNEQFF. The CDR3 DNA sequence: TGTGCCAGCACCCAGACAGCAAGACTTTACAATGAGCAGTTCTTC.

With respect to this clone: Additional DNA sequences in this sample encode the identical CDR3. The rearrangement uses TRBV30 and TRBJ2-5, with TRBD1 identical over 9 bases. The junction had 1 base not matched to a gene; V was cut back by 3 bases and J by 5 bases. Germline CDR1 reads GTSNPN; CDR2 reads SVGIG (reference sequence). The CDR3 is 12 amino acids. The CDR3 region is CAWRQGAETQYF. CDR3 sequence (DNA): TGTGCCTGGAGACAGGGGGCTGAGACCCAGTACTTC. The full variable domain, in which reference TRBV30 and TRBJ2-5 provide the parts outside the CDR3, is SQTIHQWPATLVQPVGSPLSLECTVEGTSNPNLYWYRQAAGRGLQLLFYSVGIGQISSEVPQNLSASRPQDRQFILSSKKLLLSDSGFYLCAWRQGAETQYFGPGTRLLVL.

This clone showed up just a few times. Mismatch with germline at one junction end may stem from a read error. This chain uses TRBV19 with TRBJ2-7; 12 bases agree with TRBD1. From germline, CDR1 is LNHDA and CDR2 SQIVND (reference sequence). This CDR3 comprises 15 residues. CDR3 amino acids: CASTSTGTGGEGAAF. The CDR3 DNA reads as TGTGCCAGTACTTCCACCGGGACAGGGGGCGAAGGAGCTGCCTTC.

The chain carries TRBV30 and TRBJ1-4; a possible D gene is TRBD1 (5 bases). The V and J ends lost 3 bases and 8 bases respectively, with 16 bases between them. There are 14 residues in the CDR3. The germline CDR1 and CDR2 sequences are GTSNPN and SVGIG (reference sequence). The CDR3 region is CAWRIGGSREKLFF. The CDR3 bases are TGTGCCTGGAGAATTGGGGGGTCGCGGGAAAAACTGTTTTTT.

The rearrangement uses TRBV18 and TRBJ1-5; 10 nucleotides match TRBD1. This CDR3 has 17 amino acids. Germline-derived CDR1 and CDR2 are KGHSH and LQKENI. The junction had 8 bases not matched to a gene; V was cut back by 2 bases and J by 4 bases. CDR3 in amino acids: CASSPSVTGGANQPQHF. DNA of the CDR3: TGTGCCAGCTCACCAAGTGTGACAGGGGGCGCAAATCAGCCCCAGCATTTT.

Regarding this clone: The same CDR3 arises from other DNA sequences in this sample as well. DNA for the CDR3: TGTGCCTGGAGGGCAGGCGTGAACACTGAAGCTTTCTTT. Translated, it gives CAWRAGVNTEAFF. V is TRBV30 and J is TRBJ1-1; no clear D gene. This CDR3 comprises 13 residues. From germline, CDR1 is GTSNPN and CDR2 SVGIG (reference sequence). The V end lost 3 bases, the J end lost 0 bases, and 8 bases lay between the germline ends.

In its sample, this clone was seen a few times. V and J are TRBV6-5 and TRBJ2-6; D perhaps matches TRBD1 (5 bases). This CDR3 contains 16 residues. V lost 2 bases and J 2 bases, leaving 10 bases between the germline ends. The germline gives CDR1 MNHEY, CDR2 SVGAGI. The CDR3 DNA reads TGTGCCAGCAGTTACAGGGGATTAGCTGGGGCCAACGTCCTGACTTTC. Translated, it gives CASSYRGLAGANVLTF.

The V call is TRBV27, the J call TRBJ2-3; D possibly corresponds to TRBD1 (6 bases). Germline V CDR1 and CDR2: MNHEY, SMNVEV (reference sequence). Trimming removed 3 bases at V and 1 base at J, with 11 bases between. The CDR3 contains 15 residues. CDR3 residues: CASSFQPGGTDTQYF. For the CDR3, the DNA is TGTGCCAGCAGTTTTCAACCAGGGGGCACAGATACGCAGTATTTT.

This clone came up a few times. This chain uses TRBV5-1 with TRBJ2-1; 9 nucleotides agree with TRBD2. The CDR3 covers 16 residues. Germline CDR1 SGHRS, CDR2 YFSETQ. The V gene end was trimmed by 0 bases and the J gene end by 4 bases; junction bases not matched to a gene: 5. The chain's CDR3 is CASSLERTSVYNEQFF. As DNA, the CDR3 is TGCGCCAGCAGCTTGGAGCGGACTAGCGTTTACAATGAGCAGTTCTTC.

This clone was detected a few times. DNA for the CDR3: TGCAGCGTTATGAGGGAGGCAGCCTATGGCTACACCTTC. Amino acid sequence: CSVMREAAYGYTF. The chain employs TRBV29-1 and TRBJ1-2; no definite D call. Per germline, CDR1 SQVTM and CDR2 ANQGSEA. V was pared by 5 bases and J by 4 bases, with 14 bases between. CDR3 length: 13 residues.

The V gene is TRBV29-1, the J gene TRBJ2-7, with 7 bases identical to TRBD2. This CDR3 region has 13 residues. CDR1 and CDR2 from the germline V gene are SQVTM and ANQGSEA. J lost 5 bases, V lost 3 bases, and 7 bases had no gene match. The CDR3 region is CSVDTWGRDEQYF. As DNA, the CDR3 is TGCAGCGTTGACACCTGGGGGAGGGACGAGCAGTACTTC.

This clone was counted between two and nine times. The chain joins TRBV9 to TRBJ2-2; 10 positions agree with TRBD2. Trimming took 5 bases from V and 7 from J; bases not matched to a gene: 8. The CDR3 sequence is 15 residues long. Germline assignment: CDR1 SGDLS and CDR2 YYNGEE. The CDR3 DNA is TGTGCCAGCAGGTTGAGCGGGAGGGCCATCGGGGAGCTGTTTTTT. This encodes CASRLSGRAIGELFF.

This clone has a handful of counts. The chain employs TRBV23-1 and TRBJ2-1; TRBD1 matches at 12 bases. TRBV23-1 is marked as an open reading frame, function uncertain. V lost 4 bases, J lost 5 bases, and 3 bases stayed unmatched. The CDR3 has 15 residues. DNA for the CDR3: TGCGCCAGCAGTCCGGGACAGGGGGCCGACAATGAGCAGTTCTTC. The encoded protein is CASSPGQGADNEQFF.

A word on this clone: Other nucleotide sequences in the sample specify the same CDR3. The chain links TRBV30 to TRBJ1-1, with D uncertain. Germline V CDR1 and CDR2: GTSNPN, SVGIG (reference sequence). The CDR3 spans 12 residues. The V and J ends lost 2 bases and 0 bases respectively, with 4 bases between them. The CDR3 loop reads CAWSYLNTEAFF. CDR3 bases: TGTGCCTGGAGTTACTTGAACACTGAAGCTTTCTTT.

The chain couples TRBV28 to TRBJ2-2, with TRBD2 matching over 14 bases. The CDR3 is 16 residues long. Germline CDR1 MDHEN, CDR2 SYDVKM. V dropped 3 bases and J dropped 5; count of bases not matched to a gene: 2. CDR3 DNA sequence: TGTGCCAGCAGTTTTTGGACTAGCGGGAGGACCGGGGAGCTGTTTTTT. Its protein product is CASSFWTSGRTGELFF.

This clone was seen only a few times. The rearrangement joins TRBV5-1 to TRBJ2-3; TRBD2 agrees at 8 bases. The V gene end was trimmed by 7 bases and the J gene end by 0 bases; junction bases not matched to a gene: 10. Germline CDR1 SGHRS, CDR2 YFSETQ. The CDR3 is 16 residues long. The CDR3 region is CASGVLAGPSTDTQYF. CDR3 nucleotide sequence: TGCGCCAGCGGGGTCTTAGCGGGGCCCAGCACAGATACGCAGTATTTT.

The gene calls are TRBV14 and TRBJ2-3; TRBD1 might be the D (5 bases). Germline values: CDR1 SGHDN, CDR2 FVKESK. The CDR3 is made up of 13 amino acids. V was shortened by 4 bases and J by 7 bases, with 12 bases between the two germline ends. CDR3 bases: TGTGCCAGCAGCCCAGGACACCGCAATACGCAGTATTTT. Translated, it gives CASSPGHRNTQYF.

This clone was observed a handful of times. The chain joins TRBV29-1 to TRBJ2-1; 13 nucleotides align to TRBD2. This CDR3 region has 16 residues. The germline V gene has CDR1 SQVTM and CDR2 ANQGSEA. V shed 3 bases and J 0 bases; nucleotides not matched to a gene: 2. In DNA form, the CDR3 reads TGCAGCGTTGAGACTAGCGGGAGGAGCTCCTACAATGAGCAGTTCTTC. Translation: CSVETSGRSSYNEQFF.

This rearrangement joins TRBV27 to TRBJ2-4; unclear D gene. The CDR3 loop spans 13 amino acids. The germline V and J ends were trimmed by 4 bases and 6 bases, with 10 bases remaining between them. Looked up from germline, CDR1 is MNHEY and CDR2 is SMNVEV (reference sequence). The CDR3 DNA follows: TGTGCCAGCAGTTCCGACCGGAGAAACATTCAGTACTTC. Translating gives CASSSDRRNIQYF.

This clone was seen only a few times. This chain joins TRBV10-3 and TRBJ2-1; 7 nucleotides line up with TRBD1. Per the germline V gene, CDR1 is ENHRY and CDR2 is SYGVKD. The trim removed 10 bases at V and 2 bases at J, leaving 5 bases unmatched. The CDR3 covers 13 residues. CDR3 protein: CASNRGPYNEQFF. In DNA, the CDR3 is TGTGCCAGCAACAGGGGACCCTACAATGAGCAGTTCTTC.

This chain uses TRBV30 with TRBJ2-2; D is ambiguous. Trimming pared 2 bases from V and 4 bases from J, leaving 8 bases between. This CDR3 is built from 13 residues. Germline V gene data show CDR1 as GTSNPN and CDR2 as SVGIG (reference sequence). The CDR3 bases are TGTGCCTGGAGTCACAGAACCACCGGGGAGCTGTTTTTT. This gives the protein CAWSHRTTGELFF.

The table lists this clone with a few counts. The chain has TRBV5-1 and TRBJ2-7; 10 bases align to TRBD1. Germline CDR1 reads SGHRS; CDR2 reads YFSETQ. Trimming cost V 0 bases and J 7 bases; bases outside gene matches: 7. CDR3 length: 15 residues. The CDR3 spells CASSLAGTGVREQYF. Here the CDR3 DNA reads TGCGCCAGCAGCTTGGCCGGGACAGGGGTTCGGGAGCAGTACTTC.

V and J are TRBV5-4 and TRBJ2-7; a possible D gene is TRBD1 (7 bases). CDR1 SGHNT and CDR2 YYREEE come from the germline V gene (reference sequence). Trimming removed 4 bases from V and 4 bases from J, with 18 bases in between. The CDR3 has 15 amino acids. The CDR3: CASSPPGGTSYEQYF. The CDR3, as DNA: TGTGCCAGCAGCCCACCAGGGGGGACCTCTTACGAGCAGTACTTC. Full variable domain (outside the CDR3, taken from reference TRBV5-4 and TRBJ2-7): ETGVTQSPTHLIKTRGQQVTLRCSSQSGHNTVSWYQQALGQGPQFIFQYYREEENGRGNFPPRFSGLQFPNYSSELNVNALELDDSALYLCASSPPGGTSYEQYFGPGTRLTVT.

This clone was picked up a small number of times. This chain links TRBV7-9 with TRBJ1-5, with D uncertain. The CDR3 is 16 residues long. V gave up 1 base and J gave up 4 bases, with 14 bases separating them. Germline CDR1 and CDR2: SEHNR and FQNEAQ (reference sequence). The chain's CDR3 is CASSLEQGRSNQPQHF. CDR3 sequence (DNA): TGTGCCAGCAGCTTAGAACAAGGGAGGAGTAATCAGCCCCAGCATTTT.

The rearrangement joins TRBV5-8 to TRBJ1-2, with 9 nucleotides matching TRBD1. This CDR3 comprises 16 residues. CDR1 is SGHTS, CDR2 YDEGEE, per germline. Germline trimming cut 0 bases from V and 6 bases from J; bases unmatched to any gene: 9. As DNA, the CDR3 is TGTGCCAGCAGCTTGGCCACTTATACAGGGGGCCATGGCTACACCTTC. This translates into CASSLATYTGGHGYTF.

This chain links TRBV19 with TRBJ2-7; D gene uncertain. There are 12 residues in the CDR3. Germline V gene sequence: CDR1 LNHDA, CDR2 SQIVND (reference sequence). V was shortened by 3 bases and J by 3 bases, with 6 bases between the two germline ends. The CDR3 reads CASSMGDYEQYF. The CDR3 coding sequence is TGTGCCAGTAGTATGGGCGACTACGAGCAGTACTTC.

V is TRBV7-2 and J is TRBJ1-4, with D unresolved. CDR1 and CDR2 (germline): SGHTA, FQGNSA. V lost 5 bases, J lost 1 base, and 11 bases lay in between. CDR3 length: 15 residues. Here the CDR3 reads CASSPQRGTNEKLFF. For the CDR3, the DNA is TGTGCCAGCAGCCCCCAAAGAGGAACTAATGAAAAACTGTTTTTT.

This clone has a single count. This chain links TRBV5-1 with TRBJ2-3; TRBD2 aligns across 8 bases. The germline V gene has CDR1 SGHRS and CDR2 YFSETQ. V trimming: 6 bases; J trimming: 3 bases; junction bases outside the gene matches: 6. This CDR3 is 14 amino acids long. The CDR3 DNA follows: TGCGCCAGCAAGAGGGTAGCGGGGACAGATACGCAGTATTTT. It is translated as CASKRVAGTDTQYF.

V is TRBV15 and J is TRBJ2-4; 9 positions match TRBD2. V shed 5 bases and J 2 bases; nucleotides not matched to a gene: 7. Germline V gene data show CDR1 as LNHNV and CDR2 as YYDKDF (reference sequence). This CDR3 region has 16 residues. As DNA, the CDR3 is TGTGCCACCAGCTACCGAGCGGGAGGTCCCAAAAACATTCAGTACTTC. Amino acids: CATSYRAGGPKNIQYF.

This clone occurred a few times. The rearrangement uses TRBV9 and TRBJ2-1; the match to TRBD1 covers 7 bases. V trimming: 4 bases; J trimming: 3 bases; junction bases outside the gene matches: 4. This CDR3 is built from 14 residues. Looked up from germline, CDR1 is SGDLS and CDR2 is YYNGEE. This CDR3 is CASSSRQGYNEQFF. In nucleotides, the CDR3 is TGTGCCAGCAGCTCCCGACAGGGCTACAATGAGCAGTTCTTC.